This T cell receptor (beta chain) was captured by sequencing in a study of T cells in Graves' hyperthyroidism and ophthalmopathy. Study results and caveats: Clonotypes that were expanded in thyroid above 0.001 mostly appeared in blood too. By a 13 V-J model, ophthalmopathy was set apart from stable hyperthyroidism.

Authors of the study amplified TCR beta CDR3 regions from RNA transcripts. Initially, a first-round RT-PCR of the TCR CDR3 employed the HTBI primer set. TCRdb re-derived calls from the multiplex PCR reads in MiXCR, one entry per CDR3 protein. The table includes about 570,000 distinct CDR3 sequences, 35% to 55% detected once. Each diagnosis was grounded in clinical symptoms, serum thyroxine and TRAb, thyroid ultrasound, and orbital computed tomography. The germline gives CDR1 SGHTA, CDR2 FQGNSA. The CDR3 sequence is 13 residues long. V was cut by 7 bases and J by 1 base, with 10 bases left in between. This clonotype was counted at least ten times. Its matching antigen is unknown.

The TCR was taken from an adult woman with Graves' disease, either hyperthyroidism or ophthalmopathy (not recorded which). The specimen was peripheral blood or thyroid tissue (not recorded which). The chain uses TRBV7-2 and TRBJ1-1; no firm D call. DNA of the CDR3: TGTGCCAGCAACTCGCAGGCGAACACTGAAGCTTTCTTT. The encoded protein is CASNSQANTEAFF.